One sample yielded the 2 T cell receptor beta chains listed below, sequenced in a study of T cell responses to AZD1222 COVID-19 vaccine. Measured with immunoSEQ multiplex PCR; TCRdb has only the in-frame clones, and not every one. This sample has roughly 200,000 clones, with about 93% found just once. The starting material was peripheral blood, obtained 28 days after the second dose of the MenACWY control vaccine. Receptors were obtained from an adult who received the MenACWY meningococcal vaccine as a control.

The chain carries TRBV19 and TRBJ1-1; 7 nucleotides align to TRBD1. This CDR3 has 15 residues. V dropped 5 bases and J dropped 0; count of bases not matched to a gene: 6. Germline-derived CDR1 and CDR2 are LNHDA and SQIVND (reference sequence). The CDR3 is CASSATTGMNTEAFF. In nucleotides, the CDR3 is TGTGCCAGTAGTGCCACGACAGGGATGAACACTGAAGCTTTCTTT. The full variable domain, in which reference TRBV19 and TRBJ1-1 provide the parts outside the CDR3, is DGGITQSPKYLFRKEGQNVTLSCEQNLNHDAMYWYRQDPGQGLRLIYYSQIVNDFQKGDIAEGYSVSREKKESFPLTVTSAQKNPTAFYLCASSATTGMNTEAFFGQGTRLTVV.

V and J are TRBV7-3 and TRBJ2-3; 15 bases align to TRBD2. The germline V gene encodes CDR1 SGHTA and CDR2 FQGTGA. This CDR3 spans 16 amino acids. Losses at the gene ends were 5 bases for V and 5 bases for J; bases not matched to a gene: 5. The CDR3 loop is CASSPRTSGGVDTQYF. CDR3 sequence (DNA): TGTGCCAGCAGCCCCAGGACTAGCGGGGGGGTAGATACGCAGTATTTT.